This TCR beta chain stems from a study of blood T cell repertoires in COVID-19. Looking at the study overall: Acute and convalescent COVID-19 samples came from the United States, Italy and Spain. Nucleic acid was either cDNA or gDNA, and it came from T cells, B-cell-depleted T cells, or PBMCs.

Study processing details: Amplification of reference gene primers was used by the study to estimate nucleated cell counts. Measured with immunoSEQ multiplex PCR; TCRdb has only the in-frame clones, and not every one. V and J calls and clone size follow that table, whereas D and trimming were derived from the DNA. The sample yields about 160,000 clones, about 91% seen once. Specimen: peripheral blood. The TCR sequence derives from a woman aged 60-70 years who had recovered from COVID-19.

Here the CDR3 DNA reads TGTGCCAGCAGTTTATCAGGAGAGACCCAGTACTTC. It translates to CASSLSGETQYF. This chain connects TRBV12-3 or TRBV12-4 to TRBJ2-5; D gene unclear. The CDR3 has 12 residues. The V and J ends lost 2 bases and 4 bases respectively, with 5 bases between them.